The text below deals with one T cell receptor (beta chain). This sample is part of a study of blood T cell repertoires in COVID-19. On the study more broadly: Spain, Italy and the United States supplied samples that represented acute and convalescent COVID-19. PBMCs, B-cell-depleted T cells, or T cells were the source of the cDNA or gDNA that made up the material.

CDR1 is KGHSH and CDR2 is LQKENI in the germline V gene. The CDR3 sequence is 15 residues long. Trimming stripped 3 bases from V and 4 bases from J, with 15 bases between. In the original analysis: The authors estimated nucleated cell counts from reference gene primer amplification. TCRdb's table, derived via immunoSEQ multiplex PCR, lists solely in-frame clones and lacks some. V and J calls and clone size come straight from that table; D and trimming were deduced from the DNA. The sample includes roughly 120,000 clones, under 80% of them seen just once. The source is a man between 45 and 60 years old with acute or convalescent COVID-19. What was sequenced was peripheral blood. The chain uses TRBV18 and TRBJ1-1; D is unresolved. CDR3 protein: CASSPRSQASTEAFF. The DNA of the CDR3 is TGTGCCAGCTCACCCCGGTCCCAGGCTTCCACTGAAGCTTTCTTT.